Reported below is one T cell receptor beta chain. Its antigen is currently unknown. The sample originates from a study of T cell responses to AZD1222 COVID-19 vaccine. Produced via immunoSEQ multiplex PCR; TCRdb's table is partial and in-frame only. Of more than 150,000 clones listed, around nine tenths are singletons. Study-wide points: Repertoires in all cases were sampled only once the peak T cell response had passed. Breadth and depth of Spike-specific TCRs rose after two AZD1222 doses. As reported, nearly half of all spike-specific TCRs target variant regions that are unmutated. White British donors predominated, females outnumbered males, and clonal diversity was possibly underestimated.

This TCR was recovered from an adult in good health. Sequences were derived from peripheral blood, sampled on day 0 of AZD1222 vaccination.

In DNA form, the CDR3 reads TGTGCCAGCAAGGGCGGCAGGAACACTGAAGCTTTCTTT. It specifies CASKGGRNTEAFF. The chain employs TRBV7-3 and TRBJ1-1; D unclear. The CDR3 is made up of 13 amino acids. CDR1 is SGHTA, CDR2 FQGTGA, per germline. V was cut by 7 bases and J by 1 base, with 10 bases left in between. The full variable domain, with the rest looked up from reference TRBV7-3 and TRBJ1-1, is GAGVSQTPSNKVTEKGKYVELRCDPISGHTALYWYRQSLGQGPEFLIYFQGTGAADDSGLPNDRFFAVRPEGSVSTLKIQRTERGDSAVYLCASKGGRNTEAFFGQGTRLTVV.